Each of the 15 T cell receptor beta chains below was sequenced from the same sample in a study of molecular identifiers for immune sequencing clone quantification. MiXCR was run by TCRdb on the PCR reads, yielding one entry per CDR3 protein. The table lists 490,000 or so distinct CDR3 sequences, around 25% of them singletons. Specimen: naive CD8+ T cells from blood, with Jurkat cell RNA spiked in. Stated subset: FACS-sorted CD8+CD4-CCR7+CD45RA+ naive T cells. The receptors here all came from a human donor in good health. Some libraries in this study had Jurkat cell RNA spiked in.

This clonotype was counted ten times or more. V usage is TRBV13 and J usage is TRBJ2-1; possible D gene TRBD1, 5 bases. The CDR3 has 12 residues. Trimming stripped 5 bases from V and 12 bases from J, with 14 bases between. CDR1 PRHDT and CDR2 FYEKMQ come from the germline V gene (reference sequence). This CDR3 is CASSTSGTGQFF. The CDR3 coding sequence is TGTGCCAGCAGCACCTCTGGCACAGGGCAGTTCTTC.

In regard to this clonotype: Just one base apart from a much larger clone, this may be a read error. The chain is built from TRBV4-3 and TRBJ2-6, with 13 bases aligning to TRBD2. The CDR3 runs to 19 residues. Germline CDR1 reads LGHNA; CDR2 reads YSLEER. The CDR3 DNA reads TGCGCCAGCAGCCAAGATCGAGGACTAGCGGGAGTTGGGGCCAACGTCCAGACTTTC. Translation: CASSQDRGLAGVGANVQTF.

The chain combines TRBV12-3 or TRBV12-4 with TRBJ2-7; D gene ambiguous. The CDR3 is made up of 12 amino acids. Trimming removed 6 bases at V and 3 bases at J, with 9 bases between. CDR3 amino acids: CASSADDYEQYF. CDR3 DNA sequence: TGTGCCAGCAGCGCCGATGACTACGAGCAGTACTTC.

This clonotype showed up just a few times. This chain joins TRBV6-2 or TRBV6-3 and TRBJ2-7; maybe TRBD1 (6 bases). V lost 1 base, J lost 4 bases, and 11 bases lay in between. CDR1 MNHEY and CDR2 SVGEGT come from the germline V gene. This CDR3 spans 14 amino acids. CDR3 sequence reads: CASSYFQGKYEQYF. As DNA, the CDR3 is TGTGCCAGCAGTTACTTTCAGGGGAAATACGAGCAGTACTTC.

The J gene is TRBJ2-4, the V gene TRBV20-1, with TRBD2 matching 11 bases. CDR3 length: 19 amino acids. Germline CDR1 reads DFQATT; CDR2 reads SNEGSKA (reference sequence). V lost 6 bases, J lost 3 bases, and 19 bases stayed unmatched. CDR3 residues: CSAETSGEARGLGKNIQYF. In nucleotides, the CDR3 is TGCAGTGCCGAGACTAGCGGGGAGGCGAGAGGGCTCGGCAAAAACATTCAGTACTTC.

This clonotype was detected ten times or more. This chain uses TRBV23-1 with TRBJ2-4, with 7 nucleotides matching TRBD1. TRBV23-1 is an ORF; its function is uncertain. With V trimmed by 6 bases and J by 6 bases, 8 bases remained unmatched. The CDR3 loop spans 14 amino acids. CDR3 DNA: TGCGCCAGCAGACTTGACAGGGCTTTAAACATTCAGTACTTC. Translating gives CASRLDRALNIQYF.

This clonotype was counted at least ten times. This chain links TRBV7-8 with TRBJ2-3; TRBD2 is a possible D gene (6 bases). The CDR3 is 16 amino acids. Germline CDR1 and CDR2: SGHVS and FQNEAQ. The V end lost 1 base, the J end lost 0 bases, and 11 bases lay between the germline ends. For the CDR3, the DNA is TGTGCCAGCAGCTTAGTGGGAGGATCTAGCACAGATACGCAGTATTTT. Encoded protein: CASSLVGGSSTDTQYF.

This clonotype was recorded many times. The chain combines TRBV7-8 with TRBJ2-7; 7 bases line up with TRBD1. Germline V gene data show CDR1 as SGHVS and CDR2 as FQNEAQ. The CDR3 loop spans 15 amino acids. With V trimmed by 5 bases and J by 3 bases, 10 bases remained unmatched. The CDR3 bases are TGTGCCAGCAGCCCTACAGGGGTGGGCCTCTACGAGCAGTACTTC. The encoded protein is CASSPTGVGLYEQYF.

There are a few counts of this clonotype. V and J are TRBV19 and TRBJ2-5; D is possibly TRBD2 (7 bases). Trimming stripped 4 bases from V and 5 bases from J, with 20 bases between. The CDR3 is 16 amino acids. CDR1 and CDR2 (germline): LNHDA, SQIVND (reference sequence). CDR3: CASSTSSRGAQETQYF. The CDR3 coding sequence is TGTGCCAGTAGTACCTCGTCACGGGGGGCGCAGGAGACCCAGTACTTC.

As concerns this clonotype: The junction shows a germline mismatch at one end, possibly a read error. The J gene is TRBJ2-3, the V gene TRBV27; TRBD2 aligns across 8 bases. CDR1 and CDR2 from the germline V gene are MNHEY and SMNVEV (reference sequence). This CDR3 contains 17 residues. The DNA of the CDR3 is TGTGCCAGCAGTCCCGGACAGTCCGGGGGGGCCACAGATACGCAGTCTTTT. This encodes CASSPGQSGGATDTQSF.

This clonotype was seen once. The rearrangement links TRBV7-2 to TRBJ1-2, with D uncertain. The V gene lost 5 bases and the J gene lost 12 bases, with 25 bases spanning the gap. The germline gives CDR1 SGHTA, CDR2 FQGNSA. The CDR3 is 15 amino acids. CDR3 residues: CASSPEPGFFGGNTF. The CDR3 DNA is TGTGCCAGCAGCCCGGAGCCCGGATTCTTTGGCGGCAACACCTTC.

The table lists this clonotype with many counts. The chain recombines TRBV7-8 with TRBJ2-3; the match to TRBD1 covers 7 bases. Losses at the gene ends were 2 bases for V and 3 bases for J; bases not matched to a gene: 5. CDR1 is SGHVS, CDR2 FQNEAQ, per germline. The CDR3 runs to 15 residues. In DNA, the CDR3 is TGTGCCAGCAGCTTAAGAGGGGGCCTTACAGATACGCAGTATTTT. It translates to CASSLRGGLTDTQYF.

This rearrangement joins TRBV20-1 to TRBJ1-2, with a tentative D call TRBD1 (6 bases). Trimming stripped 0 bases from V and 3 bases from J, with 17 bases between. This CDR3 contains 16 residues. CDR1 DFQATT and CDR2 SNEGSKA come from the germline V gene (reference sequence). DNA for the CDR3: TGCAGTGCTAGAGATCCTCCTTCACAGGGAGACTATGGCTACACCTTC. As protein: CSARDPPSQGDYGYTF.

The J gene is TRBJ2-7, the V gene TRBV5-6; D possibly corresponds to TRBD2 (6 bases). The V end was cut by 0 bases, the J end by 6 bases, with 13 bases between. The CDR3 totals 14 residues. Per germline, CDR1 SGHDT and CDR2 YYEEEE. The CDR3: CASSLGVRRGEQYF. CDR3 bases: TGTGCCAGCAGCTTGGGGGTTCGGCGGGGCGAGCAGTACTTC.

With regard to this clonotype: A much bigger clone sits one base away, suggesting this may be a read error. The chain combines TRBV28 with TRBJ1-5; 7 bases agree with TRBD1. Trimming took 5 bases from V and 5 from J; bases not matched to a gene: 6. CDR1 and CDR2 from the germline V gene are MDHEN and SYDVKM. This CDR3 is built from 14 residues. The CDR3 DNA sequence: TGTGCCAGCAGTGCGGACAGGTCAGATCAGCCCCAGCATTTT. This encodes CASSADRSDQPQHF.